Listed below are T cell receptor beta chains from one sample, sequenced in a study of vaccination and CD4 T cells after COVID-19. TCRdb passed the PCR reads through MiXCR, listing each CDR3 protein once. Of around 13,000 distinct CDR3 sequences listed, 40% to 60% are singletons. For these TCRs, the target antigens are not known. The specimen was CD4+ T cells from blood, cultured in vitro. Source of these receptors: a human donor who had recovered from COVID-19. CDR3s include the opening cysteine and the closing phenylalanine or tryptophan. A D gene is named only where the DNA matches it firmly. Not all rows give a size; the values are once, few, many and, for expanded clones, a class.

NA	TRBV6-2/TRBV6-3	NA	TRBJ1-5	13	CASSYGAALPQHF	TGTGCCAGCAGTTACGGGGCGGCTTTGCCCCAGCATTTT
NA	TRBV6-5	NA	TRBJ2-6	16	CASSYSPAPGANVLTF	TGTGCCAGCAGTTACTCGCCCGCCCCTGGGGCCAACGTCCTGACTTTC
once	TRBV7-3	TRBD2	TRBJ2-3	15	CASSLAGVRTDTQYF	TGTGCCAGCAGCTTAGCGGGAGTTCGCACAGATACGCAGTATTTT
once	TRBV9	TRBD1	TRBJ2-3	16	CASSGRQGSGADTQYF	TGTGCCAGCAGCGGTCGACAGGGTAGTGGCGCAGATACGCAGTATTTT
few	TRBV28	NA	TRBJ1-5	15	CASSLTGWSDQPQHF	TGTGCCAGCAGTTTAACCGGGTGGAGTGATCAGCCCCAGCATTTT
NA	TRBV20-1	NA	TRBJ1-4	14	CRPLLRAEDEKLFF	TGCAGGCCGCTCCTTCGCGCAGAGGATGAAAAACTGTTTTTT
NA	TRBV20-1	TRBD1	TRBJ1-1	14	CSATTGTGSTEAFF	TGCAGTGCTACCACCGGGACAGGGAGCACTGAAGCTTTCTTT
NA	TRBV5-1	TRBD1	TRBJ1-1	14	CASSFQGAQTEAFF	TGCGCCAGCAGCTTTCAGGGGGCGCAAACTGAAGCTTTCTTT
NA	TRBV5-6	NA	TRBJ1-1	15	CASSLLGVGNTEAFF	TGTGCCAGCAGCTTACTGGGGGTAGGGAACACTGAAGCTTTCTTT
NA	TRBV19	NA	TRBJ2-7	15	CASSISSLGIYEQYF	TGTGCCAGTAGTATCTCTAGCTTGGGAATATACGAGCAGTACTTC
NA	TRBV10-2	NA	TRBJ2-5	11	CASSELETQYF	TGCGCCAGCAGTGAATTAGAGACCCAGTACTTC
NA	TRBV7-9	NA	TRBJ1-4	12	CASSTSFGKLFF	TGTGCCAGCAGCACCTCTTTTGGAAAACTGTTTTTT
few	TRBV5-4	TRBD1	TRBJ1-1	14	CASSLTGGGAEAFF	TGTGCCAGCAGCTTAACAGGGGGTGGGGCTGAAGCTTTCTTT
few	TRBV20-1	TRBD2	TRBJ2-7	16	CSARDFVLGTSREQYF	TGCAGTGCTAGAGATTTTGTTCTTGGGACTAGTCGCGAGCAGTACTTC
few	TRBV6-2/TRBV6-3	TRBD2	TRBJ2-5	13	CASRRTSLETQYF	TGTGCCAGCAGGAGGACTAGTCTAGAGACCCAGTACTTC
few	TRBV24-1	TRBD1	TRBJ1-1	15	CATSGKQGANTEAFF	TGTGCCACCAGTGGCAAACAGGGGGCGAACACTGAAGCTTTCTTT
few	TRBV20-1	NA	TRBJ1-5	17	CSARAGTLAGESQPQHF	TGCAGTGCTAGAGCCGGGACCCTCGCCGGGGAGAGTCAGCCCCAGCATTTT
few	TRBV5-1	NA	TRBJ1-1	15	CASSLSAGALTEAFF	TGCGCCAGCAGTCTCTCGGCAGGTGCTCTCACTGAAGCTTTCTTT
NA	TRBV7-9	TRBD1	TRBJ2-7	18	CASSQRPSTGARSYEQYF	TGTGCCAGCAGCCAACGGCCCTCGACAGGGGCGAGATCCTACGAGCAGTACTTC
NA	TRBV25-1	NA	TRBJ2-3	15	CASSVTGSTTDTQYF	TGTGCCAGCAGTGTAACCGGGAGTACCACAGATACGCAGTATTTT
NA	TRBV15	TRBD2	TRBJ2-5	13	CATAGGAQETQYF	TGTGCCACCGCCGGGGGGGCTCAAGAGACCCAGTACTTC
NA	TRBV7-8	NA	TRBJ1-1	15	CASSLAAGWDTEAFF	TGTGCCAGCAGCTTAGCGGCAGGGTGGGACACTGAAGCTTTCTTT
few	TRBV14	NA	TRBJ2-5	14	CASSQPGSKETQYF	TGTGCCAGCAGCCAACCGGGAAGCAAAGAGACCCAGTACTTC
few	TRBV6-1	TRBD2	TRBJ2-5	15	CASSKGLAAQETQYF	TGTGCCAGCAGTAAGGGACTAGCGGCACAAGAGACCCAGTACTTC
NA	TRBV15	NA	TRBJ2-1	13	CATSRPGGDEQFF	TGTGCCACCAGCAGACCTGGAGGGGATGAGCAGTTCTTC